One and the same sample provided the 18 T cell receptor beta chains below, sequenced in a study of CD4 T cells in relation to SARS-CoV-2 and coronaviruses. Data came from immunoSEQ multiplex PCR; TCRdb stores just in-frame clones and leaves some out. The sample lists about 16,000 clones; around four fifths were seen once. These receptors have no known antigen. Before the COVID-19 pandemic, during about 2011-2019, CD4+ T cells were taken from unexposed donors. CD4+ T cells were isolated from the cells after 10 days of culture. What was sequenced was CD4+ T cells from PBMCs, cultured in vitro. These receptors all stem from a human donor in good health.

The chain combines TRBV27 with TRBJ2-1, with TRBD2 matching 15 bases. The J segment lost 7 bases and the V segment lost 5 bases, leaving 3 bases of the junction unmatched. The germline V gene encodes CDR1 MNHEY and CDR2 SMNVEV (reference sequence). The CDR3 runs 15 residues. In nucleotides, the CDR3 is TGTGCCAGCAGTGAAGGACTAGCGGGAGGGAATGAGCAGTTCTTC. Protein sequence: CASSEGLAGGNEQFF.

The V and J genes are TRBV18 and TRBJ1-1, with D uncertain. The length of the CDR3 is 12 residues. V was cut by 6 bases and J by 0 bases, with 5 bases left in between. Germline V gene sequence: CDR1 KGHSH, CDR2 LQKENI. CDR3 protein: CASSNMNTEAFF. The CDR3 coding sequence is TGTGCCAGCTCTAATATGAACACTGAAGCTTTCTTT.

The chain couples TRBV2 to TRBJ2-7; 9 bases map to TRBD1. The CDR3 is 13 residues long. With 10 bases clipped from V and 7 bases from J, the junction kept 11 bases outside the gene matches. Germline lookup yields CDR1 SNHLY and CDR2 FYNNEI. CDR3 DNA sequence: TGTGCCACCACGGACAGGGGCCAGGGGGAGCAGTACTTC. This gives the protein CATTDRGQGEQYF.

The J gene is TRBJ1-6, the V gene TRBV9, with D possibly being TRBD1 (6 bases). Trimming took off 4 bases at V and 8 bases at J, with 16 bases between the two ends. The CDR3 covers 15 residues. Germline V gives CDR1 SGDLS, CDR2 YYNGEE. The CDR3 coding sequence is TGTGCCAGCAGCCCTGAGGCAGGGGACTATTCACCCCTCCACTTT. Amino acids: CASSPEAGDYSPLHF.

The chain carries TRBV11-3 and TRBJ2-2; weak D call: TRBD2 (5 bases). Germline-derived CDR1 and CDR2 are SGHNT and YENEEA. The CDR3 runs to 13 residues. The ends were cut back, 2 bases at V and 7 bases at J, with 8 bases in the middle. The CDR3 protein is CASSLSGNGELFF. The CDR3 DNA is TGTGCCAGCAGCTTAAGCGGAAACGGGGAGCTGTTTTTT.

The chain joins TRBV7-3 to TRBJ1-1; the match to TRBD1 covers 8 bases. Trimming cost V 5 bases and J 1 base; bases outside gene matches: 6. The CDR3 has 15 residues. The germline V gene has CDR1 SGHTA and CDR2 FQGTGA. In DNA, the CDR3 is TGTGCCAGCAGCCCACGGACAGGGAGGAACACTGAAGCTTTCTTT. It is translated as CASSPRTGRNTEAFF.

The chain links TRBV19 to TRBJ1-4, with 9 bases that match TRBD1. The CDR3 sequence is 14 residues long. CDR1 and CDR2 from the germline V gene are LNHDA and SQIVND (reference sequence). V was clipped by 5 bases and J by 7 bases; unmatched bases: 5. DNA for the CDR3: TGTGCCAGTAGTGTCGGGACAGGGCCTGAAAAACTGTTTTTT. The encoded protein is CASSVGTGPEKLFF.

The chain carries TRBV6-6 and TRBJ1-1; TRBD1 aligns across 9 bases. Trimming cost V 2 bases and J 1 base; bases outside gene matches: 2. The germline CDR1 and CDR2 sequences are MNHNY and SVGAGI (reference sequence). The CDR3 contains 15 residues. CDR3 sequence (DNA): TGTGCCAGCAGTTACCCGGACAGGGGGAACACTGAAGCTTTCTTT. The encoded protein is CASSYPDRGNTEAFF.

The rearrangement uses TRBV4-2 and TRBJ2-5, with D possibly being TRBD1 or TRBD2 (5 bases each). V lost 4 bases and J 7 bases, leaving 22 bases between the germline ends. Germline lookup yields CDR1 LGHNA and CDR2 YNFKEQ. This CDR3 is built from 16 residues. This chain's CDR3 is CASSLDSAESRGTQYF. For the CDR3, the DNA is TGTGCCAGCAGCCTAGATTCCGCGGAGTCGAGGGGGACCCAGTACTTC.

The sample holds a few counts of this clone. CDR3 coding DNA: TGTGCCAGCAGCGGCCCCGGGGGGATGTCCTATAATTCACCCCTCCACTTT. Protein product: CASSGPGGMSYNSPLHF. J is TRBJ1-6 and V is TRBV9, with a tentative D call TRBD1 (5 bases). Germline V CDR1 and CDR2: SGDLS, YYNGEE. V dropped 3 bases and J dropped 1 base, with 14 bases sitting between them. The CDR3 sequence is 17 residues long.

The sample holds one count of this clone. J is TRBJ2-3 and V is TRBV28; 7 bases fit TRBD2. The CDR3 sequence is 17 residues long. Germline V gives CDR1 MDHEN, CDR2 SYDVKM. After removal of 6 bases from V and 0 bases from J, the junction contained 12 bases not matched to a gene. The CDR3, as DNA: TGTGCCAGCAGCCGAACTAGCGACAGAGCTAGCACAGATACGCAGTATTTT. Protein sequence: CASSRTSDRASTDTQYF.

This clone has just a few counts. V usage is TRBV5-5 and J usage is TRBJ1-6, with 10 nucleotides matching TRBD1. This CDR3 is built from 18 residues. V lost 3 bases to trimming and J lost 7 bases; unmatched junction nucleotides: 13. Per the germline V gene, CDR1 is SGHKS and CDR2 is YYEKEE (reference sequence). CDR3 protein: CASSSSGWTGGLNSPLHF. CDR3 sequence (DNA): TGTGCCAGCAGCTCGAGCGGGTGGACAGGGGGATTAAATTCACCCCTCCACTTT.

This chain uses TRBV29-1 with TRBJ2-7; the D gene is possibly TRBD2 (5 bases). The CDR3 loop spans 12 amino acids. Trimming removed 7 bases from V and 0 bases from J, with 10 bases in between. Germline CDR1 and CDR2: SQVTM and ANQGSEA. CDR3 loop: CSAGLSSYEQYF. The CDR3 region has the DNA TGCAGCGCTGGACTTTCCTCCTACGAGCAGTACTTC.

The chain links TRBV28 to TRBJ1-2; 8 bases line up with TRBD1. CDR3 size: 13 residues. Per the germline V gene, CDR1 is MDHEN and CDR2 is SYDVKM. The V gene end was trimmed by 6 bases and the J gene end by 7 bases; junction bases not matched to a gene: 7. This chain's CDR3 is CASRPQGGTGYTF. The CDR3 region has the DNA TGTGCCAGCAGGCCACAGGGGGGTACTGGCTACACCTTC.

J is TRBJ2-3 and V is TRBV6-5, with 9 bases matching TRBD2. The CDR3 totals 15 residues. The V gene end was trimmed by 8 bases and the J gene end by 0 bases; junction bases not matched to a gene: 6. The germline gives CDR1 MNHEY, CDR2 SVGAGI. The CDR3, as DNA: TGTGCCAGCGGAAAGACTAGCGGAAGCACAGATACGCAGTATTTT. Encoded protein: CASGKTSGSTDTQYF.

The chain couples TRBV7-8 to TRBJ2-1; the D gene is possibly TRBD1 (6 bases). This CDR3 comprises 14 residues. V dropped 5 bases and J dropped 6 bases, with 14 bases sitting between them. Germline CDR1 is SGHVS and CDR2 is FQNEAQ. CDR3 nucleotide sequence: TGTGCCAGCAGCGTAGGGGGTCTTTCCAATGAGCAGTTCTTC. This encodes CASSVGGLSNEQFF.

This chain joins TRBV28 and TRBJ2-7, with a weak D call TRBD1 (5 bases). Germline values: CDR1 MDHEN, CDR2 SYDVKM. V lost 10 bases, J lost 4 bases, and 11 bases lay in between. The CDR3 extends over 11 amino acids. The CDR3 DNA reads TGTGCCACTGGGGCAGGGTACGAGCAGTACTTC. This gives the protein CATGAGYEQYF.

The chain's CDR3 is CASSLAGFGYTF. The CDR3 region has the DNA TGTGCCAGCAGTTTGGCAGGGTTTGGCTACACCTTC. The chain combines TRBV12-3 or TRBV12-4 with TRBJ1-2; D perhaps matches TRBD1 (5 bases). Trimming pared 3 bases from V and 7 bases from J, leaving 9 bases between. The CDR3 is 12 residues long.